Below, 20 T cell receptor beta chains from the same sample are listed, as sequenced in a study of blood T cells in healthy people across ages. Then a second PCR, running about 6 to 12 cycles, was carried out with a sample-barcoded 5' primer and a J-beta primer mix. MiXCR, applied by TCRdb to the 5' RACE reads, yields one record per CDR3 protein. The table shows roughly 900,000 distinct CDR3 sequences, with about 28% occurring only once. Sequenced material: blood. Receptors were obtained from a woman older than 75 in good health.

This clonotype was picked up many times. The J gene is TRBJ2-5, the V gene TRBV5-1; D may correspond to TRBD1 or TRBD2 (7 bases each). The germline V gene has CDR1 SGHRS and CDR2 YFSETQ. The CDR3 sequence is 16 residues long. V dropped 4 bases and J dropped 5 bases, with 21 bases sitting between them. CDR3 sequence reads: CASSPGGQTIGETQYF. Here the CDR3 DNA reads TGCGCCAGCAGCCCGGGGGGACAGACTATAGGGGAGACCCAGTACTTC.

Many counts were recorded for this clonotype. The CDR3 region has the DNA TGTGCCAGCAGGACTAGCGGGGAATACGAGCAGTACTTC. Amino acids: CASRTSGEYEQYF. The rearrangement uses TRBV7-6 and TRBJ2-7; 11 bases line up with TRBD2. This CDR3 region has 13 residues. CDR1 and CDR2 from the germline V gene are SGHVS and FNYEAQ. V was clipped by 6 bases and J by 4 bases; unmatched bases: 2. Together with reference TRBV7-6 and TRBJ2-7, the CDR3 gives the full variable domain: GAGVSQSPRYKVTKRGQDVALRCDPISGHVSLYWYRQALGQGPEFLTYFNYEAQQDKSGLPNDRFSAERPEGSISTLTIQRTEQRDSAMYRCASRTSGEYEQYFGPGTRLTVT.

At least ten counts were recorded for this clonotype. The V call is TRBV3-1, the J call TRBJ2-5; 12 nucleotides match TRBD2. Trimming cost V 4 bases and J 5 bases; bases outside gene matches: 8. Germline V gene data show CDR1 as LGHDT and CDR2 as YNNKEL (reference sequence). The CDR3 runs 16 residues. DNA of the CDR3: TGTGCCAGCAGCCCCTTTCTAGCGGGGGGGAGTGAGACCCAGTACTTC. Translation gives CASSPFLAGGSETQYF.

This clonotype appeared a few times. This chain uses TRBV5-6 with TRBJ2-7; 9 nucleotides line up with TRBD2. TRBJ2-5 explains the end of the DNA better; the J call may be wrong. The CDR3 totals 13 residues. Germline V gives CDR1 SGHDT, CDR2 YYEEEE. DNA of the CDR3: TGTGCCAGCAGCCTCCCTAGCGGGAAGACCCAGTACTTC. Amino acids: CASSLPSGKTQYF.

The rearrangement links TRBV18 to TRBJ1-4; weak D call: TRBD1 (6 bases). CDR1 and CDR2 (germline): KGHSH, LQKENI. The V end lost 4 bases, the J end lost 8 bases, and 17 bases lay between the germline ends. CDR3 length: 15 amino acids. CDR3 region: CASSLTGGEGEKLFF. The CDR3 bases are TGTGCCAGCTCACTCACGGGGGGCGAAGGAGAAAAACTGTTTTTT.

CDR3 DNA: TGTGCCATTACCGGGACGGACTCCTACGAGCAGTACTTC. Translating it yields CAITGTDSYEQYF. The chain couples TRBV2 to TRBJ2-7, with D perhaps assigned TRBD1 or TRBD2 (5 bases each). The germline gives CDR1 SNHLY, CDR2 FYNNEI. The CDR3 consists of 13 residues. V was clipped by 10 bases and J by 0 bases, with 13 bases between them. Full variable domain (outside the CDR3, taken from reference TRBV2 and TRBJ2-7): EPEVTQTPSHQVTQMGQEVILRCVPISNHLYFYWYRQILGQKVEFLVSFYNNEISEKSEIFDDQFSVERPDGSNFTLKIRSTKLEDSAMYFCAITGTDSYEQYFGPGTRLTVT.

This clonotype was counted many times. V is TRBV3-1 and J is TRBJ2-5; D tentatively fits TRBD1 or TRBD2 (6 bases each). V was pared by 2 bases and J by 5 bases, with 12 bases between. The CDR3 totals 14 residues. Per the germline V gene, CDR1 is LGHDT and CDR2 is YNNKEL (reference sequence). Here the CDR3 reads CASSQTQGRETQYF. For the CDR3, the DNA is TGTGCCAGCAGCCAAACTCAGGGGAGGGAGACCCAGTACTTC.

Turning to this clonotype: Being one base from a much bigger clone, this may be a read error. This chain uses TRBV27 with TRBJ2-5, with 7 bases fitting TRBD1. The J call may not be correct, given that the DNA end is closer to TRBJ2-7. The CDR3 extends over 14 amino acids. Germline assignment: CDR1 MNHEY and CDR2 SMNVEV (reference sequence). This chain's CDR3 is CASITGTEYYEQYF. The CDR3 DNA is TGTGCCAGCATCACCGGGACAGAGTACTACGAGCAGTACTTC.

Points on this clonotype: This could be a read error, since a much larger clone is one nucleotide away. The chain has TRBV7-9 and TRBJ1-6; D is possibly TRBD1 (6 bases). V was trimmed by 5 bases and J by 3 bases, leaving 17 bases between them. Germline CDR1 reads SEHNR; CDR2 reads FQNEAQ (reference sequence). This CDR3 has 17 residues. DNA for the CDR3: TGTGCCAGCAGCACCTCAGGGGAGAGCTTCTATAATTCACCCCTCCACTTT. Protein product: CASSTSGESFYNSPLHF.

V gene TRBV9 combines with J gene TRBJ2-5; the match to TRBD1 covers 9 bases. The CDR3 has 16 amino acids. Germline CDR1 is SGDLS and CDR2 is YYNGEE. V lost 3 bases and J lost 11; bases outside the gene matches: 17. CDR3 bases: TGTGCCAGCAGCGCAGCGGTGACAGGGGGACACAGTGAGCAGTACTTC. The encoded protein is CASSAAVTGGHSEQYF.

Turning to this clonotype: It may be a read error: a sequence one base away is much more abundant. V gene TRBV20-1 combines with J gene TRBJ1-6; no definite D call. The CDR3 spans 13 residues. Germline CDR1 is DFQATT and CDR2 is SNEGSKA (reference sequence). Trimming removed 5 bases from V and 7 bases from J, with 12 bases in between. The CDR3 reads CSAGLDWNSPLHF. CDR3 nucleotides: TGCAGTGCTGGACTAGATTGGAATTCACCCCTCCACTTT.

Regarding this clonotype: It may be a read error: a sequence one base away is much more abundant. This chain links TRBV7-2 with TRBJ2-7; 7 bases fit TRBD2. Trimming took 7 bases from V and 3 from J; bases not matched to a gene: 6. Germline assignment: CDR1 SGHTA and CDR2 FQGNSA. The CDR3 runs 13 residues. The CDR3 is CASTWGGRYEQYF. CDR3 bases: TGTGCCAGCACCTGGGGGGGACGCTACGAGCAGTACTTC.

Comment on this clonotype: This clone may be a read error of a much larger clone one base away. This sequence joins TRBV6-1 and TRBJ2-4; maybe TRBD2 (5 bases). Germline CDR1 is MNHNS and CDR2 is SASEGT. The CDR3 covers 15 residues. The CDR3, as DNA: TGTGCCAGCAGTCTCAGCCTCCTAGCCAAAGACATTCAGTACTTC. Residues: CASSLSLLAKDIQYF.

V is TRBV5-5 and J is TRBJ1-5; D uncertain. V was pared by 2 bases and J by 11 bases, with 11 bases between. CDR3 size: 12 residues. Germline lookup yields CDR1 SGHKS and CDR2 YYEKEE (reference sequence). The CDR3 sequence is CASSFESGAQHF. The CDR3 coding sequence is TGTGCCAGCAGCTTTGAAAGCGGCGCCCAGCATTTT.

This clonotype was observed at least ten times. As DNA, the CDR3 is TGTGCCAGCAGTTCCGTAATTGGTGAGCAGTTCTTC. Translated: CASSSVIGEQFF. The chain is built from TRBV6-6 and TRBJ2-1, with D unclear. The CDR3 runs 12 residues. V lost 4 bases and J lost 9, with 10 bases in between. CDR1 is MNHNY and CDR2 is SVGAGI in the germline V gene (reference sequence).

The V call is TRBV6-2 or TRBV6-3, the J call TRBJ2-3; 7 bases are a match to TRBD1. Germline CDR1 MNHEY, CDR2 SVGEGT. The CDR3 length is 12 residues. After removal of 11 bases from V and 5 bases from J, the junction contained 7 bases not matched to a gene. This CDR3 is CAARGPLDTQYF. CDR3 sequence (DNA): TGTGCCGCAAGGGGGCCTTTAGATACGCAGTATTTT.

This clonotype was found a few times. The chain employs TRBV5-8 and TRBJ2-7; D is possibly TRBD1 (5 bases). With 2 bases removed from V and 3 bases from J, the gap between germline ends came to 12 bases. Germline assignment: CDR1 SGHTS and CDR2 YDEGEE. The CDR3 extends over 14 amino acids. CDR3 protein: CASSLQVASYEQYF. DNA for the CDR3: TGTGCCAGCAGCTTACAGGTAGCAAGCTACGAGCAGTACTTC.

With respect to this clonotype: It may be a read error: a sequence one base away is much more abundant. The chain is built from TRBV28 and TRBJ1-2, with D maybe TRBD1 (6 bases). V lost 6 bases and J lost 1, with 12 bases in between. Germline V gene data show CDR1 as MDHEN and CDR2 as SYDVKM. This CDR3 spans 14 amino acids. As DNA, the CDR3 is TGTGCCAGCAGCACCGGACAGTTTAACTATGGCTACACCTTC. It is translated as CASSTGQFNYGYTF.

On this clonotype itself: A much larger clone differs by one base, so this may be a read error. The genes are TRBV10-2 and TRBJ2-7; D gene uncertain. The CDR3 loop spans 14 amino acids. Germline CDR1 WSHSY, CDR2 SAAADI. In nucleotides, the CDR3 is TGCGCCCGCAGTGCAAACCGCAACTCCTACGAGCAGTACTTC. It specifies CARSANRNSYEQYF.

This clonotype has more than one count but fewer than ten. The chain recombines TRBV7-6 with TRBJ1-1; the match to TRBD1 covers 7 bases. Per germline, CDR1 SGHVS and CDR2 FNYEAQ. The CDR3 sequence is 18 residues long. With V trimmed by 5 bases and J by 5 bases, 20 bases remained unmatched. CDR3 in DNA: TGTGCCAGCAGCCTCATAACCGGCGGAGGGACAGTAGGAACTGAAGCTTTCTTT. Translating gives CASSLITGGGTVGTEAFF.